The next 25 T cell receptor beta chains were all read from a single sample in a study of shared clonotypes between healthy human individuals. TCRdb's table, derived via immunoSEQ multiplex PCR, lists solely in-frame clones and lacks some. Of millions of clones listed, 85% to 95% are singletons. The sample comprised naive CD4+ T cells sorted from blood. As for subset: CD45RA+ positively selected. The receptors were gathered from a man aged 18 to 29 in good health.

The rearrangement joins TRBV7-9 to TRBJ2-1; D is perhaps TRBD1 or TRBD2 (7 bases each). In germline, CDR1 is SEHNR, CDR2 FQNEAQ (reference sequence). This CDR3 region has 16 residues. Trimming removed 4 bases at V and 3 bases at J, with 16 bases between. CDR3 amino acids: CASSSSGTVNYNEQFF. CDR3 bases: TGTGCCAGCAGCTCCAGCGGGACAGTTAACTACAATGAGCAGTTCTTC.

CDR3 amino acids: CASTPPRGGSTGELFF. In DNA form, the CDR3 reads TGTGCCAGCACCCCTCCCAGGGGCGGGAGCACCGGGGAGCTGTTTTTT. The V and J genes are TRBV28 and TRBJ2-2; D possibly corresponds to TRBD2 (7 bases). Germline V gene data show CDR1 as MDHEN and CDR2 as SYDVKM. The CDR3 is 16 amino acids. The ends were cut back, 7 bases at V and 4 bases at J, with 19 bases in the middle.

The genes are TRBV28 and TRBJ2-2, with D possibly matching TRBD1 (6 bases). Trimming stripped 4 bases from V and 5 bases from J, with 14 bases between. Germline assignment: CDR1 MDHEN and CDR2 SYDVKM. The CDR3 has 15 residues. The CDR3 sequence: CASSSGQPGTGELFF. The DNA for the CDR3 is TGTGCCAGCAGTTCCGGACAGCCAGGGACCGGGGAGCTGTTTTTT.

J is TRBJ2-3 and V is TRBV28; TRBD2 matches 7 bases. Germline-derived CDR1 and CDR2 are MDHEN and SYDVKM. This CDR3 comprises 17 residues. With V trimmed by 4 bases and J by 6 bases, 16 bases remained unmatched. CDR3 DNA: TGTGCCAGCAGTTCTCTAGGACTAGGCACCGGTAGGGATACGCAGTATTTT. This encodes CASSSLGLGTGRDTQYF.

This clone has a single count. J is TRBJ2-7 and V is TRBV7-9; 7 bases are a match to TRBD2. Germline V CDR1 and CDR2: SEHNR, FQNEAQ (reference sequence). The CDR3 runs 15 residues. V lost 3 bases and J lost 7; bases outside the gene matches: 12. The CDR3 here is CASSLGLPKLWEQYF. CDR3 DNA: TGTGCCAGCAGCTTGGGACTACCTAAGTTGTGGGAGCAGTACTTC.

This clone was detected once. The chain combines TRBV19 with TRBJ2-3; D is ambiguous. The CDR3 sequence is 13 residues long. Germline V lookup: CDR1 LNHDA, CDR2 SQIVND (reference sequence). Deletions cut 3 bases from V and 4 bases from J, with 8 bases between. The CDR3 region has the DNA TGTGCCAGTAGTATCCAGGTCCCAGATACGCAGTATTTT. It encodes CASSIQVPDTQYF.

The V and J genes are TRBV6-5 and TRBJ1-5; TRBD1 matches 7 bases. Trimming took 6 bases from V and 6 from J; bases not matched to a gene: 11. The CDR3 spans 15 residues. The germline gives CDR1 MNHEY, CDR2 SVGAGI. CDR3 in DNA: TGTGCCAGCAGGAAAACAGGGGCCCACGGTCAGCCCCAGCATTTT. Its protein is CASRKTGAHGQPQHF.

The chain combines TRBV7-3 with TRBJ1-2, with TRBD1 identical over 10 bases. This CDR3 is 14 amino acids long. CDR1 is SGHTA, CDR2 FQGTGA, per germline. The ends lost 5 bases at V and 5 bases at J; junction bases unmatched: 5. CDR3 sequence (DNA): TGTGCCAGCAGCCCGACAGGGGGCGGGTATGGCTACACCTTC. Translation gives CASSPTGGGYGYTF.

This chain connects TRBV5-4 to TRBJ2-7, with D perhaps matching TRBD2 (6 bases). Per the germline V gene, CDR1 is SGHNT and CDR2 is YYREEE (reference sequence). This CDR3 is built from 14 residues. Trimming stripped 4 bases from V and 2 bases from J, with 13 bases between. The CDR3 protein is CASSPGGGPYEQYF. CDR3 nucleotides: TGTGCCAGCAGCCCCGGTGGAGGGCCCTACGAGCAGTACTTC.

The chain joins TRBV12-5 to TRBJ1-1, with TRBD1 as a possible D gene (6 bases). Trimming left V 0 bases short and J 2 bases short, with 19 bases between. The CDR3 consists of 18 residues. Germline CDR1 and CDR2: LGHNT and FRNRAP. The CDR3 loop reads CASGLVQSPGGINTEAFF. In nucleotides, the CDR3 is TGTGCTAGTGGTTTGGTACAATCCCCGGGGGGCATAAACACTGAAGCTTTCTTT. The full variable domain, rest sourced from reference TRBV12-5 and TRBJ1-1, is DARVTQTPRHKVTEMGQEVTMRCQPILGHNTVFWYRQTMMQGLELLAYFRNRAPLDDSGMPKDRFSAEMPDATLATLKIQPSEPRDSAVYFCASGLVQSPGGINTEAFFGQGTRLTVV.

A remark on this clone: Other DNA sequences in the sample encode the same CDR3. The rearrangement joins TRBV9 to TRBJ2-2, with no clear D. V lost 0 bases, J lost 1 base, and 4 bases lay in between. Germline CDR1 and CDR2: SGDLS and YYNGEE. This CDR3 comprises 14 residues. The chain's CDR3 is CASSVGRNTGELFF. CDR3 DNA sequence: TGTGCCAGCAGCGTAGGACGGAACACCGGGGAGCTGTTTTTT.

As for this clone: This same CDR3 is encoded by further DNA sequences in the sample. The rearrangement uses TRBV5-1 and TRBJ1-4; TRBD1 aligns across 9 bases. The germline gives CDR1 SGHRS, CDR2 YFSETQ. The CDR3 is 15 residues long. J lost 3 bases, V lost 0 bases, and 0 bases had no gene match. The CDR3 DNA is TGCGCCAGCAGCTTGGGACAGGGGGCTAATGAAAAACTGTTTTTT. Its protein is CASSLGQGANEKLFF.

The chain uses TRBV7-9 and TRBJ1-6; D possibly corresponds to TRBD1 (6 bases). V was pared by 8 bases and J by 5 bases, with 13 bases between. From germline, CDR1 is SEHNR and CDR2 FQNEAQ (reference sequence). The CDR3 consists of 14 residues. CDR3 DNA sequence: TGTGCCAGCTGGCCTAGGACAGATAATTCACCCCTCCACTTT. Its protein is CASWPRTDNSPLHF.

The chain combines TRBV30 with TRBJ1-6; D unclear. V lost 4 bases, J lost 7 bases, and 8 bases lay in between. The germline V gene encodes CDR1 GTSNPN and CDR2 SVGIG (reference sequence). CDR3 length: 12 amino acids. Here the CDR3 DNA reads TGTGCCTGGACAGAGTTAAATTCACCCCTCCACTTT. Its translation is CAWTELNSPLHF.

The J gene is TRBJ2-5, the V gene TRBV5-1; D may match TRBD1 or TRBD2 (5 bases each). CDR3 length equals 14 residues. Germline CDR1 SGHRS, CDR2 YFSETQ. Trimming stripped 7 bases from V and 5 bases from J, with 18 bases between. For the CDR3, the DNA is TGCGCCAGCCGTCCCGGGACGAGTTTGGAGACCCAGTACTTC. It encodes CASRPGTSLETQYF.

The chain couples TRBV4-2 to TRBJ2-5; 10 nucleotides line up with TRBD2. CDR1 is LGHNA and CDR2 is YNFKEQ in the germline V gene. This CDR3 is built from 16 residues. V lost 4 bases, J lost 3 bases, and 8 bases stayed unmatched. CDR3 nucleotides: TGTGCCAGCAGCCGGGCTAGCGGGGGACGGGAAGAGACCCAGTACTTC. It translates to CASSRASGGREETQYF.

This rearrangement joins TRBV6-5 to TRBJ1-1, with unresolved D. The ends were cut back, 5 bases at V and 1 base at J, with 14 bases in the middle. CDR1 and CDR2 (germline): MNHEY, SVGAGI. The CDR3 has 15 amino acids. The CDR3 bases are TGTGCCAGCAGTGTGGGAGGGAGAGGGAACACTGAAGCTTTCTTT. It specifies CASSVGGRGNTEAFF.

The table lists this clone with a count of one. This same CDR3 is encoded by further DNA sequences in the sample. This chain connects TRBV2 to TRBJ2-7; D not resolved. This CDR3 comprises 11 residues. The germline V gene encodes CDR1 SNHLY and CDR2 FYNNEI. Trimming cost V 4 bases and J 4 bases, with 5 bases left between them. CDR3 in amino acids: CASSGLYEQYF. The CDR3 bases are TGTGCCAGCAGTGGGCTTTACGAGCAGTACTTC.

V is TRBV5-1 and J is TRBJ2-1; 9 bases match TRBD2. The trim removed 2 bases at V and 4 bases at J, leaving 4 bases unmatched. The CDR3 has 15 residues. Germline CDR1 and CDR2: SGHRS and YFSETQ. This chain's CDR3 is CASSFSGSLYNEQFF. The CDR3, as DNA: TGCGCCAGCAGCTTTAGCGGGAGTCTGTACAATGAGCAGTTCTTC.

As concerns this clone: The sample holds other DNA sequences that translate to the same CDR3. This CDR3 is CASSPDRGRETQYF. In DNA form, the CDR3 reads TGTGCCAGCAGCCCGGACAGGGGTAGGGAGACCCAGTACTTC. The gene calls are TRBV5-4 and TRBJ2-5; 9 bases line up with TRBD1. Germline V gene sequence: CDR1 SGHNT, CDR2 YYREEE (reference sequence). V was pared by 4 bases and J by 5 bases, with 6 bases of the junction left unmatched. This CDR3 spans 14 amino acids.

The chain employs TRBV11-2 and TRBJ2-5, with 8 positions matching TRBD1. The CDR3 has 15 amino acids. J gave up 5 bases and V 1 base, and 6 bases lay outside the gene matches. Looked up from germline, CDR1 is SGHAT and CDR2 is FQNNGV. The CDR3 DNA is TGTGCCAGCAGCTTAGCATCAGGGGGCCGTGAGACCCAGTACTTC. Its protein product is CASSLASGGRETQYF.

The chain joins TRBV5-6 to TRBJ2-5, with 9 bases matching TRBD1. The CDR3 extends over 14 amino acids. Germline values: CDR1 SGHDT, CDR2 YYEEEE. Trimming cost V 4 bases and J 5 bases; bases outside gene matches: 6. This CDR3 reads CASSPDRGTETQYF. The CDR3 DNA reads TGTGCCAGCAGCCCGGACAGGGGAACGGAGACCCAGTACTTC.

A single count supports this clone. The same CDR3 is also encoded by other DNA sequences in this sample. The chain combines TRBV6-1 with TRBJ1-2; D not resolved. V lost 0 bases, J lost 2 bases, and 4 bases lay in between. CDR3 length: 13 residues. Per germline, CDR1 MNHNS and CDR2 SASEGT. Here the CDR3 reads CASSEAGNYGYTF. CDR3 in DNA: TGTGCCAGCAGTGAAGCAGGGAACTATGGCTACACCTTC.

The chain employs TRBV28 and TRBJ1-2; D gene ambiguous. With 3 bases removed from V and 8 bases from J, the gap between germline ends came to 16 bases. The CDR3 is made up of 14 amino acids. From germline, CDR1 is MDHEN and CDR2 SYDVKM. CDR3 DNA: TGTGCCAGCAGTTTTACAACCCGGAGGAGGGGCTACACCTTC. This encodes CASSFTTRRRGYTF.

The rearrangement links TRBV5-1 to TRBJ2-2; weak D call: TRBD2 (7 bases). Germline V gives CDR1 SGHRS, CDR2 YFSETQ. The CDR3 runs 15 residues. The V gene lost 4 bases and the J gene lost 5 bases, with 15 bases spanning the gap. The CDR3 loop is CASSPSGGKTGELFF. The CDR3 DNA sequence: TGCGCCAGCAGCCCCTCGGGGGGCAAGACCGGGGAGCTGTTTTTT.